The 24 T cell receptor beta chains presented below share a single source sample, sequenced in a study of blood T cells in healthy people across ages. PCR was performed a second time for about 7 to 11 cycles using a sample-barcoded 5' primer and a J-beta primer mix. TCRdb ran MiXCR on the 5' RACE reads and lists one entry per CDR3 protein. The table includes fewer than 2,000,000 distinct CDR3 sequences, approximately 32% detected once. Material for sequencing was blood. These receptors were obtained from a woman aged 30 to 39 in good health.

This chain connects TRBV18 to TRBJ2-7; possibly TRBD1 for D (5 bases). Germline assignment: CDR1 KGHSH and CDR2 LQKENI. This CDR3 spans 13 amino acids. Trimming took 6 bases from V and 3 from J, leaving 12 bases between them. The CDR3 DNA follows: TGTGCCAGCTCCGAGAACCAGGGCTACGAGCAGTACTTC. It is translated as CASSENQGYEQYF.

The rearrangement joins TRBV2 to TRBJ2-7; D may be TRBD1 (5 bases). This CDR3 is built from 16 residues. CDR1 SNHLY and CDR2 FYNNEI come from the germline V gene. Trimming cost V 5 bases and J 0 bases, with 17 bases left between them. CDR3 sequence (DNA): TGTGCCAGCAGTACTCTCGTAACTGACAGCTCCTACGAGCAGTACTTC. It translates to CASSTLVTDSSYEQYF.

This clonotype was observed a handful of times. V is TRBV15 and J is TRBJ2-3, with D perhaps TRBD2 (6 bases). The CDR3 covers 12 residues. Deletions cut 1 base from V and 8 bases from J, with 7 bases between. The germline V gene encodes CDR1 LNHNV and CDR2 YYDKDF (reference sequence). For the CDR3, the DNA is TGTGCCACCAGCAGAGTCGGGAGTACGCAGTATTTT. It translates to CATSRVGSTQYF.

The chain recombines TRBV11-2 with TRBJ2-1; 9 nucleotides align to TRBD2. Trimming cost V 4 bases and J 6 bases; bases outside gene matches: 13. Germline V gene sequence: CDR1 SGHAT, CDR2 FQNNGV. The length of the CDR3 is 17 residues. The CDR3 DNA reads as TGTGCCAGCAGCTCTATCCTCGTTGGCGGGGGGGCCAATGAGCAGTTCTTC. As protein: CASSSILVGGGANEQFF.

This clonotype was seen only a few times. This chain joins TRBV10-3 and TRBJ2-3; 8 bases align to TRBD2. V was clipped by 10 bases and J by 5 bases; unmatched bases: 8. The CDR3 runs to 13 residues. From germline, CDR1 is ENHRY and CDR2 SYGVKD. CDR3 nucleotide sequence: TGTGCCACCCTAGCGGGCGCGGAAGATACGCAGTATTTT. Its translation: CATLAGAEDTQYF.

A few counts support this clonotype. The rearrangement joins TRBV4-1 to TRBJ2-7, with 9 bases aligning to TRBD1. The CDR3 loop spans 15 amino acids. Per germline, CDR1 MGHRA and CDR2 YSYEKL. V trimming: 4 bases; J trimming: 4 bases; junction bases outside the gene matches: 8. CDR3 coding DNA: TGCGCCAGCAGCCCAGAACCGGGACAGGGATACGAGCAGTACTTC. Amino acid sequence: CASSPEPGQGYEQYF.

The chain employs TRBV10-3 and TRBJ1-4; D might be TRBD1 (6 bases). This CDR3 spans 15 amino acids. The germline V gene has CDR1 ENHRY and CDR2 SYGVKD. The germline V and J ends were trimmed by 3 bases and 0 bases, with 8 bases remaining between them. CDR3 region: CAISDTGTTNEKLFF. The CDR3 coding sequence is TGTGCCATCAGTGACACAGGGACAACTAATGAAAAACTGTTTTTT.

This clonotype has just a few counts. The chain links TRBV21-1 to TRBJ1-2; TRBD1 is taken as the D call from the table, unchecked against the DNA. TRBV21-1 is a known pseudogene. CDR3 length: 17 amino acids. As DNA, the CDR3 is TGTGCCAGCAGCAAACGCCCTACATTTTACAGGGGATATGGCTACACCTTC. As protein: CASSKRPTFYRGYGYTF.

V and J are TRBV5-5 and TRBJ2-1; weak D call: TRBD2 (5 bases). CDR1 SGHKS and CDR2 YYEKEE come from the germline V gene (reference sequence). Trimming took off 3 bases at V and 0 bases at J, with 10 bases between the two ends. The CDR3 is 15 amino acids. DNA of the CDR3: TGTGCCAGCAGCTCCGACTATACCTCCTACAATGAGCAGTTCTTC. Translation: CASSSDYTSYNEQFF.

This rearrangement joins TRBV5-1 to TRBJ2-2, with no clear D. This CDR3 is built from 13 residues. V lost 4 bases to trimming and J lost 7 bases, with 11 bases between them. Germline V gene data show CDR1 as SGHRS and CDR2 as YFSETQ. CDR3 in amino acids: CASSRDDGGELFF. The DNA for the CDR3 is TGCGCCAGCAGCAGGGATGACGGCGGGGAGCTGTTTTTT.

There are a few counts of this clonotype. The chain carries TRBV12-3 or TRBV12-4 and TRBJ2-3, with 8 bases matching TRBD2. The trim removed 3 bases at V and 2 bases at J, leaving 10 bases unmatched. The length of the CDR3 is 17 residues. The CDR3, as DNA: TGTGCCAGCAGTTTTCTTGTCGGACTAGCCCACACAGATACGCAGTATTTT. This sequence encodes CASSFLVGLAHTDTQYF.

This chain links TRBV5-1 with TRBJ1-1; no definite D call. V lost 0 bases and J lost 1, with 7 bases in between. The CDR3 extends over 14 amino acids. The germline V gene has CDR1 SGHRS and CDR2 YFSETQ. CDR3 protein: CASSLAHRNTEAFF. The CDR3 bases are TGCGCCAGCAGCTTGGCCCACAGGAACACTGAAGCTTTCTTT.

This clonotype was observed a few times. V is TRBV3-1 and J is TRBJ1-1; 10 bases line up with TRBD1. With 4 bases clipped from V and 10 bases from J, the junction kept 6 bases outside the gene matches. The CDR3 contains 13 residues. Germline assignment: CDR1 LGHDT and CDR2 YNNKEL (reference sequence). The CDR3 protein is CASSRGTGDGAFF. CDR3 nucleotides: TGTGCCAGCAGCCGGGGGACAGGGGACGGAGCTTTCTTT.

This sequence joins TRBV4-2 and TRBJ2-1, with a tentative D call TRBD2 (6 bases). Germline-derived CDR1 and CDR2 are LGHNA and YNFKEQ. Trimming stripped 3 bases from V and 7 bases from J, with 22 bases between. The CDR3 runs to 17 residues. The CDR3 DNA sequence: TGTGCCAGCAGCCAGCTTCCCGGGACTGGCGGGTCTAATGAGCAGTTCTTC. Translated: CASSQLPGTGGSNEQFF.

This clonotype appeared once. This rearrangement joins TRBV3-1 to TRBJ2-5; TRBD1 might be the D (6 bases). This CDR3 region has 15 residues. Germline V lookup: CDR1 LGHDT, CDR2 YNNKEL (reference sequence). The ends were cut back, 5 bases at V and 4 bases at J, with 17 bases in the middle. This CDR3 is CASSSQGRKGETQYF. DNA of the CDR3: TGTGCCAGCAGCTCCCAGGGGAGAAAGGGAGAGACCCAGTACTTC.

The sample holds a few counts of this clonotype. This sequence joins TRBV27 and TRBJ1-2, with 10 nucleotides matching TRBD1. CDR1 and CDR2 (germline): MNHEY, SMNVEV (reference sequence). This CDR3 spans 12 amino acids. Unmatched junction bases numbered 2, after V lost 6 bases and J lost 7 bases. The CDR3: CASRTGGLGYTF. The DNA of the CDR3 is TGTGCCAGCAGGACAGGGGGCCTTGGCTACACCTTC.

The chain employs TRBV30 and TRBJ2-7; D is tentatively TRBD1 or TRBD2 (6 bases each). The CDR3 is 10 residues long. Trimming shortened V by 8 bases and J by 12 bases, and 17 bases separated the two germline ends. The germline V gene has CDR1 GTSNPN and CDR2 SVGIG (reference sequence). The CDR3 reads CAVGGLGAYF. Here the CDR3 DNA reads TGTGCCGTCGGGGGATTGGGGGCGTACTTC.

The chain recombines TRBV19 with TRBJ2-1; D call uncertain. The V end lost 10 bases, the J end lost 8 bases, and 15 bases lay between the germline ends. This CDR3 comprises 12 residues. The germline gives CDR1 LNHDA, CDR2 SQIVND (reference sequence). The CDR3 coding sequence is TGTGCCATCGCTTCCCCTGGGGATGAGCAGTTCTTC. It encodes CAIASPGDEQFF.

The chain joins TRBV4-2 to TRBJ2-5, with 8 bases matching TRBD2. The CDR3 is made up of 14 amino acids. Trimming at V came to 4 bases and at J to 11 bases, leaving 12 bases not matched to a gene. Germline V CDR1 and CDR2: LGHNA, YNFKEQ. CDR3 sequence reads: CASSRSGSGNEQYF. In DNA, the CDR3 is TGTGCCAGCAGCCGAAGCGGGAGTGGGAATGAGCAGTACTTC.

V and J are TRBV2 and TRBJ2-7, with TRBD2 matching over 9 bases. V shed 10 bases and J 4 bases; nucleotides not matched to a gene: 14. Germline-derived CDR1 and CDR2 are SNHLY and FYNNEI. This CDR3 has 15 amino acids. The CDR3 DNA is TGTGCCACAGAGGGGACTAGCAGGGGTCCGTACGAGCAGTACTTC. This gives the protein CATEGTSRGPYEQYF.

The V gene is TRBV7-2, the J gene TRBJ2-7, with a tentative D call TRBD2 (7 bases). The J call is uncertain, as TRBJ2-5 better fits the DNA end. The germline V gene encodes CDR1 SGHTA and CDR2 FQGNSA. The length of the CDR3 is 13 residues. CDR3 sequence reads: CASSLEGGATQYF. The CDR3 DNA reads TGTGCCAGCAGCTTAGAGGGGGGGGCGACCCAGTACTTC.

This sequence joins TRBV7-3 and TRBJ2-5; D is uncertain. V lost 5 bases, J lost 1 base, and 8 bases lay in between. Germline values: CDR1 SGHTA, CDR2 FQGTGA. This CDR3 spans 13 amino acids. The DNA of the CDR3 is TGTGCCAGCAGCGAAGTTGGCCAAGAGACCCAGTACTTC. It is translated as CASSEVGQETQYF.

The CDR3, as DNA: TGCAGTGCTAGAGTGGCAGGGGGCTATGGCTACACCTTC. Protein sequence: CSARVAGGYGYTF. The V gene is TRBV20-1, the J gene TRBJ1-2; 7 nucleotides match TRBD1. Germline V gene data show CDR1 as DFQATT and CDR2 as SNEGSKA (reference sequence). Trimming removed 1 base from V and 4 bases from J; junction bases left unmatched: 3. CDR3 length equals 13 residues.

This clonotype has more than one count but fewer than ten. The CDR3 is CASSRQARGQPQHF. DNA of the CDR3: TGTGCCAGCAGCCGACAGGCGCGCGGTCAGCCCCAGCATTTT. The V call is TRBV2, the J call TRBJ1-5; D is perhaps TRBD1 (6 bases). The CDR3 consists of 14 residues. V lost 6 bases and J lost 6, with 15 bases in between. Germline V lookup: CDR1 SNHLY, CDR2 FYNNEI. Based on the CDR3 plus reference TRBV2 and TRBJ1-5, the full variable domain is EPEVTQTPSHQVTQMGQEVILRCVPISNHLYFYWYRQILGQKVEFLVSFYNNEISEKSEIFDDQFSVERPDGSNFTLKIRSTKLEDSAMYFCASSRQARGQPQHFGDGTRLSIL.